Shown below are 7 T cell receptor beta chains from a single sample sequenced in a study of T cell repertoires in cytomegalovirus infection. Their specific antigens are unknown. MiXCR, applied by TCRdb to the reads, yields one record per CDR3 protein. The sample records fewer than 55,000 distinct CDR3 sequences, about 20% being singletons. Sequencing was performed on CD8+ T cells from cultured PBMCs, taken from culture after CMV antigen stimulation. The receptor set was obtained from a human donor in good health (CMV status not recorded). Some clones in this sample may be carry-over from other donors' samples.

The chain recombines TRBV12-5 with TRBJ2-2; possibly TRBD2 for D (6 bases). With 7 bases removed from V and 6 bases from J, the gap between germline ends came to 15 bases. There are 14 residues in the CDR3. In germline, CDR1 is LGHNT, CDR2 FRNRAP. The CDR3: CASALGGVPGELFF. The CDR3, as DNA: TGTGCTAGTGCCCTCGGCGGGGTGCCCGGGGAGCTGTTTTTT. Combining the CDR3 with reference TRBV12-5 and TRBJ2-2 gives the whole variable domain DARVTQTPRHKVTEMGQEVTMRCQPILGHNTVFWYRQTMMQGLELLAYFRNRAPLDDSGMPKDRFSAEMPDATLATLKIQPSEPRDSAVYFCASALGGVPGELFFGEGSRLTVL.

This clonotype has more than one count but fewer than ten. The chain carries TRBV2 and TRBJ2-7; either TRBD1 or TRBD2 may fit D (5 bases each). The CDR3 totals 13 residues. Between the trimmed V and J ends, which lost 8 bases and 2 bases, there was a span of 13 bases. CDR1 and CDR2 from the germline V gene are SNHLY and FYNNEI. The CDR3 here is CASRDRMTYEQYF. The CDR3 DNA reads TGTGCCAGCCGGGACCGTATGACCTACGAGCAGTACTTC.

V usage is TRBV7-6 and J usage is TRBJ1-1; 7 positions agree with TRBD1. The length of the CDR3 is 15 residues. The germline gives CDR1 SGHVS, CDR2 FNYEAQ. V lost 5 bases to trimming and J lost 11 bases; unmatched junction nucleotides: 17. The CDR3 DNA is TGTGCCAGCAGCCCAAAGACAGGGCCGGAGGAAGTCGCTTTCTTT. The encoded protein is CASSPKTGPEEVAFF.

V usage is TRBV14 and J usage is TRBJ1-1, with a tentative D call TRBD1 (6 bases). This CDR3 contains 13 residues. V shed 3 bases and J shed 4 bases, with 9 bases lying between them. Germline CDR1 SGHDN, CDR2 FVKESK. The CDR3 bases are TGTGCCAGCAGCCATTGGGGGCCCACTGAAGCTTTCTTT. This encodes CASSHWGPTEAFF.

The chain links TRBV6-5 to TRBJ1-3; perhaps TRBD1 as D (5 bases). The germline gives CDR1 MNHEY, CDR2 SVGAGI. This CDR3 spans 18 amino acids. V lost 0 bases to trimming and J lost 4 bases, with 19 bases between them. Here the CDR3 DNA reads TGTGCCAGCAGTTACTCGGGGCCAATCGGAAGCAGCGGAAACACCATATATTTT. This codes for CASSYSGPIGSSGNTIYF.

The genes are TRBV11-1 and TRBJ2-6, with 11 bases fitting TRBD1. J gave up 2 bases and V 5 bases, and 11 bases lay outside the gene matches. The CDR3 loop spans 19 amino acids. Per the germline V gene, CDR1 is SGHAT and CDR2 is FQDESV (reference sequence). Here the CDR3 DNA reads TGTGCCAGCAGCCCTGGGCCGGGACAGGGGGTCCCTGGGGCCAACGTCCTGACTTTC. Encoded protein: CASSPGPGQGVPGANVLTF.

This clonotype was detected many times. V gene TRBV15 combines with J gene TRBJ1-2, with 9 bases aligning to TRBD1. CDR1 and CDR2 (germline): LNHNV, YYDKDF (reference sequence). After removal of 0 bases from V and 7 bases from J, the junction contained 6 bases not matched to a gene. This CDR3 spans 15 amino acids. CDR3 DNA sequence: TGTGCCACCAGCAGAGATAGGACAGGGGAGGCTGGCTACACCTTC. This gives the protein CATSRDRTGEAGYTF.